This entry describes one TCR beta chain. Its antigen is currently unknown. The germline gives CDR1 KGHSH, CDR2 LQKENI. V gave up 2 bases and J gave up 5 bases; unmatched junction bases: 3. The CDR3 totals 14 residues. The source of the sample is a study of vaccination effects on CD4 cells after COVID-19. Study at large: Samples that were drawn after vaccination came a median of 72 days after the second dose.

After expansion with viral peptide pools in the ViraFEST assay, antigen-specific CD4+ T cells were sequenced. Upon completion of around 9 days in culture, CD4+ T cells were isolated. Participants received two doses of either the BNT162b2 or mRNA-1273 vaccine. Vaccine recipients had no previous SARS-CoV-2 infection; their nucleocapsid antibodies were negative. A few million PBMC were seeded per well and grown in the presence of about 9.5 IU/ml IL-2 and 8.5 to 10 ug/ml peptides. TCRdb's table, derived via immunoSEQ multiplex PCR, lists solely in-frame clones and lacks some. Here the sample spans 23,000 or so clones, roughly 79% being singletons.

The rearrangement joins TRBV18 to TRBJ1-3; 7 positions agree with TRBD1. Source: CD4+ T cells from PBMCs cultured with SARS-CoV-2 spike peptides, taken after COVID-19 vaccination. The clonotype comes from a human donor who received a COVID-19 vaccine. Some clones in this sample may be carry-over from other donors' samples. DNA for the CDR3: TGTGCCAGCTCACCAACAGGGGACAGAAACACCATATATTTT. As protein: CASSPTGDRNTIYF. Full variable domain (rest looked up from reference TRBV18 and TRBJ1-3): NAGVMQNPRHLVRRRGQEARLRCSPMKGHSHVYWYRQLPEEGLKFMVYLQKENIIDESGMPKERFSAEFPKEGPSILRIQQVVRGDSAAYFCASSPTGDRNTIYFGEGSWLTVV.